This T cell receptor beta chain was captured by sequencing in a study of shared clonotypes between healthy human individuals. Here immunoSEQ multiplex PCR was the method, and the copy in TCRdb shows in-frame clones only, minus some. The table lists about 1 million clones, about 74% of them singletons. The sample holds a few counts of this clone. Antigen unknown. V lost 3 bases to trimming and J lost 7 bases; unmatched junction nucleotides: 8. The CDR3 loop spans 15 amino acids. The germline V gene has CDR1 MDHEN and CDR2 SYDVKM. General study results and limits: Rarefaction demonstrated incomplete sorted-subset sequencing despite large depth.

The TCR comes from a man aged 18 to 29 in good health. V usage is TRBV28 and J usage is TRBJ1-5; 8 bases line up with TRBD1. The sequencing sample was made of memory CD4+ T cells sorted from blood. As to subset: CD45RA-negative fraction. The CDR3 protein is CASSFVQGAEQPQHF. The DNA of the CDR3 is TGTGCCAGCAGTTTCGTTCAGGGGGCGGAACAGCCCCAGCATTTT.